These 32 T cell receptor beta chains share one sample of origin, sequenced in a study of OX40 agonist ivuxolimab in advanced cancers. TCRdb's table, derived via immunoSEQ multiplex PCR, lists solely in-frame clones and lacks some. The sample has about 72,000 clones; 85% to 90% are singletons. The material was CD4+ or CD8+ T cells sorted from blood, obtained in a trial of the OX40 agonist ivuxolimab. Receptors originate from an adult with an advanced solid tumor such as melanoma, head and neck, liver or kidney cancer.

The chain links TRBV20-1 to TRBJ2-5; D is undetermined. The CDR3 is 11 residues long. V lost 7 bases and J 4 bases, leaving 10 bases between the germline ends. From germline, CDR1 is DFQATT and CDR2 SNEGSKA (reference sequence). The CDR3 loop reads CSGRLRETQYF. The CDR3 DNA follows: TGCAGTGGACGACTGCGAGAGACCCAGTACTTC.

The rearrangement links TRBV7-2 to TRBJ1-1; weak D call: TRBD1 (5 bases). V gave up 1 base and J gave up 2 bases, with 8 bases separating them. Germline lookup yields CDR1 SGHTA and CDR2 FQGNSA. This CDR3 has 14 amino acids. This CDR3 is CASSLGGGNTEAFF. The CDR3 bases are TGTGCCAGCAGCTTAGGCGGGGGAAACACTGAAGCTTTCTTT.

The chain joins TRBV20-1 to TRBJ2-3; no clear D gene. The germline V gene encodes CDR1 DFQATT and CDR2 SNEGSKA (reference sequence). V lost 6 bases to trimming and J lost 4 bases, with 8 bases between them. CDR3 size: 11 residues. The CDR3 loop reads CSAQKADTQYF. CDR3 nucleotide sequence: TGCAGTGCACAGAAGGCAGATACGCAGTATTTT.

The genes are TRBV19 and TRBJ1-5; 9 positions match TRBD1. CDR3 size: 15 residues. V shed 3 bases and J 5 bases; nucleotides not matched to a gene: 5. Germline CDR1 reads LNHDA; CDR2 reads SQIVND (reference sequence). The CDR3, as DNA: TGTGCCAGTAGTATCCGGGACAGGGCCGATCAGCCCCAGCATTTT. Protein sequence: CASSIRDRADQPQHF. Combining the CDR3 with reference TRBV19 and TRBJ1-5 gives the whole variable domain DGGITQSPKYLFRKEGQNVTLSCEQNLNHDAMYWYRQDPGQGLRLIYYSQIVNDFQKGDIAEGYSVSREKKESFPLTVTSAQKNPTAFYLCASSIRDRADQPQHFGDGTRLSIL.

The rearrangement uses TRBV11-3 and TRBJ2-3; unclear D gene. This CDR3 region has 11 residues. Germline loops: CDR1 SGHNT, CDR2 YENEEA. Trimming stripped 3 bases from V and 4 bases from J, with 2 bases between. The CDR3 loop is CASSFADTQYF. In nucleotides, the CDR3 is TGTGCCAGCAGCTTCGCAGATACGCAGTATTTT.

The gene calls are TRBV15 and TRBJ1-5; D possibly corresponds to TRBD1 (5 bases). Germline V CDR1 and CDR2: LNHNV, YYDKDF (reference sequence). Trimming cost V 0 bases and J 8 bases, with 8 bases left between them. CDR3 size: 13 residues. The CDR3, as DNA: TGTGCCACCAGCAGAGATTGGGGGGAGCCCCAGCATTTT. The encoded protein is CATSRDWGEPQHF.

V usage is TRBV11-2 and J usage is TRBJ1-2, with D possibly matching TRBD1 (5 bases). V shed 5 bases and J shed 0 bases, with 13 bases lying between them. The CDR3 length is 15 residues. CDR1 is SGHAT and CDR2 is FQNNGV in the germline V gene. The CDR3 here is CASSARTNSNYGYTF. The CDR3 nucleotides read TGTGCCAGCAGCGCCCGGACAAACTCTAACTATGGCTACACCTTC.

The V gene is TRBV7-9, the J gene TRBJ1-1; D is unresolved. Trimming left V 3 bases short and J 1 base short, with 15 bases between. The CDR3 covers 16 residues. CDR1 and CDR2 (germline): SEHNR, FQNEAQ (reference sequence). CDR3 sequence (DNA): TGTGCCAGCAGCTTGGCCGACAATCCGGCGAACACTGAAGCTTTCTTT. Translation: CASSLADNPANTEAFF.

The chain couples TRBV5-1 to TRBJ1-2, with D unresolved. Germline CDR1 is SGHRS and CDR2 is YFSETQ. The germline V and J ends were trimmed by 5 bases and 6 bases, with 26 bases remaining between them. The CDR3 consists of 17 residues. DNA of the CDR3: TGCGCCAGCAGGACTCGGACTTTTCTCACTCCAGGAGATGGCTACACCTTC. Its protein product is CASRTRTFLTPGDGYTF.

V and J are TRBV7-8 and TRBJ1-1; D call uncertain. Germline assignment: CDR1 SGHVS and CDR2 FQNEAQ. The CDR3 consists of 12 residues. The V and J ends lost 4 bases and 10 bases respectively, with 13 bases between them. This CDR3 is CASSSPAGLAFF. The DNA of the CDR3 is TGTGCCAGCAGCTCGCCGGCGGGGTTAGCTTTCTTT.

The V gene is TRBV29-1, the J gene TRBJ2-1, with 7 bases matching TRBD1. CDR1 is SQVTM and CDR2 is ANQGSEA in the germline V gene. The CDR3 contains 10 residues. The junction had 1 base not matched to a gene; V was cut back by 6 bases and J by 8 bases. Written as DNA, the CDR3 is TGCAGCGTGGGGACAGATGAGCAGTTCTTC. It is translated as CSVGTDEQFF.

The chain employs TRBV9 and TRBJ2-2; TRBD1 agrees at 7 bases. Germline trimming cut 3 bases from V and 6 bases from J; bases unmatched to any gene: 8. CDR1 SGDLS and CDR2 YYNGEE come from the germline V gene. The CDR3 covers 15 residues. CDR3 residues: CASSAGQEKSGELFF. The CDR3 coding sequence is TGTGCCAGCAGCGCTGGACAGGAGAAGTCCGGGGAGCTGTTTTTT.

This sequence joins TRBV18 and TRBJ1-1, with D perhaps matching TRBD1 (6 bases). The CDR3 extends over 15 amino acids. Germline-derived CDR1 and CDR2 are KGHSH and LQKENI. The V end was cut by 4 bases, the J end by 1 base, with 13 bases between. The CDR3: CASSRLGHENTEAFF. DNA for the CDR3: TGTGCCAGCTCACGTCTGGGACACGAGAACACTGAAGCTTTCTTT.

V gene TRBV4-2 combines with J gene TRBJ1-1, with D unclear. This CDR3 contains 12 residues. CDR1 is LGHNA and CDR2 is YNFKEQ in the germline V gene. Trimming pared 5 bases from V and 4 bases from J, leaving 8 bases between. The CDR3, as DNA: TGTGCCAGCAGCTCGAGAAGCACTGAAGCTTTCTTT. It encodes CASSSRSTEAFF.

This clone was seen a single time. The chain joins TRBV28 to TRBJ1-2, with 9 bases lining up with TRBD1. Germline-derived CDR1 and CDR2 are MDHEN and SYDVKM. The V gene end was trimmed by 1 base and the J gene end by 3 bases; junction bases not matched to a gene: 3. This CDR3 comprises 15 residues. Written as DNA, the CDR3 is TGTGCCAGCAGTTTATTGGGACAGGGCGACTATGGCTACACCTTC. Residues: CASSLLGQGDYGYTF.

CDR3 nucleotide sequence: TGTGCCAGCAGTTGGGACAGCCTGTATACTGAAGCTTTCTTT. It translates to CASSWDSLYTEAFF. V is TRBV2 and J is TRBJ1-1, with 7 bases fitting TRBD1. Germline CDR1 is SNHLY and CDR2 is FYNNEI. V lost 5 bases, J lost 5 bases, and 8 bases stayed unmatched. This CDR3 contains 14 residues.

V and J are TRBV5-4 and TRBJ1-1, with D uncertain. The V and J ends lost 2 bases and 2 bases respectively, with 7 bases between them. The CDR3 runs to 13 residues. The germline gives CDR1 SGHNT, CDR2 YYREEE (reference sequence). The CDR3 DNA sequence: TGTGCCAGCAGCTTAAGAGTAAACACTGAAGCTTTCTTT. Translating gives CASSLRVNTEAFF.

This chain joins TRBV5-1 and TRBJ2-5; no clear D gene. The CDR3 spans 13 residues. V shed 7 bases and J shed 4 bases, with 14 bases lying between them. Germline assignment: CDR1 SGHRS and CDR2 YFSETQ. The CDR3 region has the DNA TGCGCCAGCCGAGTGGGCGGCCCAGAGACCCAGTACTTC. Translated, it gives CASRVGGPETQYF.

The V and J genes are TRBV11-2 and TRBJ1-5; D unresolved. Trimming stripped 5 bases from V and 0 bases from J, with 8 bases between. This CDR3 spans 14 amino acids. Germline V lookup: CDR1 SGHAT, CDR2 FQNNGV. CDR3 residues: CASSTGLSNQPQHF. The CDR3 DNA follows: TGTGCCAGCAGCACGGGCCTTAGCAATCAGCCCCAGCATTTT.

The chain couples TRBV6-5 to TRBJ1-2; TRBD1 matches 8 bases. CDR1 is MNHEY and CDR2 is SVGAGI in the germline V gene. The CDR3 has 14 amino acids. With V trimmed by 5 bases and J by 4 bases, 6 bases remained unmatched. CDR3 in amino acids: CASSPGGDSYGYTF. The CDR3 nucleotides read TGTGCCAGCAGTCCAGGGGGCGATTCCTATGGCTACACCTTC.

This rearrangement joins TRBV30 to TRBJ1-5; D unresolved. Deletions cut 3 bases from V and 1 base from J, with 10 bases between. Germline V lookup: CDR1 GTSNPN, CDR2 SVGIG (reference sequence). CDR3 length equals 14 residues. The DNA for the CDR3 is TGTGCCTGGAGACGCCGCCAAAGCAATCAGCCCCAGCATTTT. Protein sequence: CAWRRRQSNQPQHF. Full variable domain (rest looked up from reference TRBV30 and TRBJ1-5): SQTIHQWPATLVQPVGSPLSLECTVEGTSNPNLYWYRQAAGRGLQLLFYSVGIGQISSEVPQNLSASRPQDRQFILSSKKLLLSDSGFYLCAWRRRQSNQPQHFGDGTRLSIL.

The genes are TRBV19 and TRBJ1-4; D ambiguous. Germline V gene lookup returns CDR1 LNHDA and CDR2 SQIVND (reference sequence). CDR3 size: 15 residues. Trimming left V 5 bases short and J 3 bases short, with 13 bases between. This CDR3 is CASSPFFGANEKLFF. CDR3 sequence (DNA): TGTGCCAGTAGTCCGTTTTTCGGGGCTAATGAAAAACTGTTTTTT.

This chain joins TRBV25-1 and TRBJ2-7, with D hard to call. This CDR3 region has 14 residues. With 4 bases removed from V and 2 bases from J, the gap between germline ends came to 12 bases. Germline-derived CDR1 and CDR2 are MGHDK and SYGVNS. The CDR3 region is CASSARSGTYEQYF. CDR3 bases: TGTGCCAGCAGTGCCCGCAGTGGGACCTACGAGCAGTACTTC.

V and J are TRBV27 and TRBJ2-7, with TRBD1 matching 7 bases. Germline CDR1 and CDR2: MNHEY and SMNVEV (reference sequence). The trim removed 4 bases at V and 7 bases at J, leaving 7 bases unmatched. This CDR3 spans 13 amino acids. CDR3 nucleotide sequence: TGTGCCAGCAGTTCGACAGGGTTTAGGGAGCAGTACTTC. It codes for CASSSTGFREQYF.

The chain employs TRBV30 and TRBJ1-2; maybe TRBD1 (5 bases). The CDR3 has 14 residues. The V end was cut by 3 bases, the J end by 8 bases, with 19 bases between. From germline, CDR1 is GTSNPN and CDR2 SVGIG (reference sequence). The CDR3 DNA sequence: TGTGCCTGGAGCCCCTGGGGGTCAGCAGGAGGCTACACCTTC. As protein: CAWSPWGSAGGYTF.

V and J are TRBV6-5 and TRBJ1-1; D gene ambiguous. Trimming removed 6 bases at V and 3 bases at J, with 14 bases between. The CDR3 runs to 14 residues. Germline assignment: CDR1 MNHEY and CDR2 SVGAGI. The CDR3 loop is CASRQQPQDTEAFF. For the CDR3, the DNA is TGTGCCAGCAGGCAGCAGCCCCAAGACACTGAAGCTTTCTTT.

The rearrangement links TRBV19 to TRBJ2-7; D remains ambiguous. CDR1 is LNHDA, CDR2 SQIVND, per germline (reference sequence). The CDR3 contains 14 residues. With 5 bases removed from V and 2 bases from J, the gap between germline ends came to 13 bases. In DNA, the CDR3 is TGTGCCAGTAGTGACACACTGGTAGCCTACGAGCAGTACTTC. Protein: CASSDTLVAYEQYF.

The chain couples TRBV7-6 to TRBJ2-2, with 7 positions matching TRBD1. Germline V gene sequence: CDR1 SGHVS, CDR2 FNYEAQ. CDR3 length: 17 amino acids. J lost 0 bases, V lost 6 bases, and 10 bases had no gene match. The CDR3 region has the DNA TGTGCCAGCAGGCTGGACAGGCCGATGCCGAACACCGGGGAGCTGTTTTTT. Residues: CASRLDRPMPNTGELFF.

The chain combines TRBV5-6 with TRBJ1-2; 10 positions match TRBD1. Germline V gives CDR1 SGHDT, CDR2 YYEEEE. The CDR3 extends over 15 amino acids. The junction had 7 bases not matched to a gene; V was cut back by 4 bases and J by 4 bases. The CDR3 coding sequence is TGTGCCAGCAGCCCGAAGGACAGGGGGGCCTATGGCTACACCTTC. Amino acid sequence: CASSPKDRGAYGYTF.

Only one count was recorded for this clone. V and J are TRBV5-8 and TRBJ2-7, with a possible D match to TRBD2 (6 bases). This CDR3 region has 17 residues. Germline values: CDR1 SGHTS, CDR2 YDEGEE. V was pared by 0 bases and J by 1 base, with 17 bases between. The CDR3 loop reads CASSLAKLGLSSYEQYF. The CDR3 coding sequence is TGTGCCAGCAGCTTGGCCAAATTGGGACTGTCTTCCTACGAGCAGTACTTC.

The V gene is TRBV9, the J gene TRBJ2-5; 7 positions match TRBD1. The trim removed 3 bases at V and 5 bases at J, leaving 13 bases unmatched. CDR1 and CDR2 from the germline V gene are SGDLS and YYNGEE. The CDR3 runs 16 residues. In DNA, the CDR3 is TGTGCCAGCAGCGCAACCACAGGGGATACGAGGGAGACCCAGTACTTC. It specifies CASSATTGDTRETQYF.

This clone was counted between two and nine times. The rearrangement joins TRBV19 to TRBJ1-5, with 7 bases aligning to TRBD1. The germline V gene has CDR1 LNHDA and CDR2 SQIVND (reference sequence). The CDR3 totals 14 residues. Trimming at V came to 6 bases and at J to 7 bases, leaving 9 bases not matched to a gene. CDR3 DNA: TGTGCCAGTAGCGACGGGACAGCAGGACAGCCCCAGCATTTT. Its translation: CASSDGTAGQPQHF.